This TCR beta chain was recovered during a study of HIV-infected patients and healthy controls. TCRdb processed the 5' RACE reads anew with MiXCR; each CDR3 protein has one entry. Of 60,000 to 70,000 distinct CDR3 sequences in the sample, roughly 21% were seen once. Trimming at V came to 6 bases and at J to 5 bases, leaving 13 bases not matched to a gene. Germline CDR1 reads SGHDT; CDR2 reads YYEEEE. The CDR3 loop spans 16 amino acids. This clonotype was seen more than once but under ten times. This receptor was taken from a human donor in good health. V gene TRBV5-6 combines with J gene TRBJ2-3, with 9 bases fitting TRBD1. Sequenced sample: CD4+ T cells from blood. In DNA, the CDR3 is TGTGCCAGCACCCAGGGACAGGGAATGATAGGAGATACGCAGTATTTT. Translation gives CASTQGQGMIGDTQYF.